This is a list of T cell receptor beta chains from one sample in a study of cytomegalovirus exposure and HLA in healthy donors. Clones were read by immunoSEQ multiplex PCR, and TCRdb kept only the in-frame ones, dropping some. The sample includes fewer than 150,000 clones, around 76% of them seen just once. The sequenced material came from PBMCs. The receptors were gathered from a man aged 60 to 69 in good health and CMV-seropositive. CDR3s include the opening cysteine and the closing phenylalanine or tryptophan. Fields, in order: J gene, D gene, V gene, clone size, CDR3 DNA, CDR3 protein. The D gene is left open where the match is weak. Not all rows give a size; the values are once, few, many and, for expanded clones, a class.

TRBJ1-4,-,TRBV5-1,-,TGCGCCAGCAGCTTGGCAACCGGACAGCGACATAATGAAAAACTGTTTTTT,CASSLATGQRHNEKLFF
TRBJ2-2,TRBD2,TRBV7-2,-,TGTGCCAGCAGCCCGGGACTAGCGTCACAGGGTGGGGAGCTGTTTTTT,CASSPGLASQGGELFF
TRBJ2-1,-,TRBV27,few,TGTGCCAGCAGAGCCGGAAGGGGGGGCCACTACAATGAGCAGTTCTTC,CASRAGRGGHYNEQFF
TRBJ2-7,TRBD1,TRBV11-2,-,TGTGCCAGCAGCTTAGCGGGACAGGGGGCCTACGAGCAGTACTTC,CASSLAGQGAYEQYF
TRBJ1-1,-,TRBV6-5,-,TGTGCCAGCAGTTACCCCGGGTGGACTGAAGCTTTCTTT,CASSYPGWTEAFF
TRBJ2-2,-,TRBV27,-,TGTGCCAGCAGTTTATCCCTCCCAGGGTGGACCGGGGAGCTGTTTTTT,CASSLSLPGWTGELFF
TRBJ2-7,-,TRBV19,-,TGTGCCAGTAGTATGGTGGGGGCGGCTCGCGAGCAGTACTTC,CASSMVGAAREQYF
TRBJ2-5,TRBD1,TRBV5-6,-,TGTGCCAGCGGACGGGACAGGGTTCCGGAGACCCAGTACTTC,CASGRDRVPETQYF
TRBJ2-7,TRBD1,TRBV2,-,TGTGCCAGCAGTCGGACCGGGACAGGGGAGGGCGAGCAGTACTTC,CASSRTGTGEGEQYF
TRBJ1-2,TRBD1,TRBV2,few,TGTGCCAGCAGTGAGGAGGCAGGGGGATTATATGGCTACACCTTC,CASSEEAGGLYGYTF
TRBJ2-1,-,TRBV11-2,-,TGTGCCAGCAGCTTAGATCAAGCCCCTCCTGAGCAGTTCTTC,CASSLDQAPPEQFF
TRBJ2-7,TRBD1,TRBV5-1,few,TGCGCCAGCAGCGGAGACCGGGACAGGTCCACCTACGAGCAGTACTTC,CASSGDRDRSTYEQYF
TRBJ1-1,-,TRBV7-9,-,TGTGCCAGCAGCTTACAGGGGTCAAACACTGAAGCTTTCTTT,CASSLQGSNTEAFF
TRBJ2-1,TRBD2,TRBV7-2,few,TGTGCCAGCAGCTCTTGGGGCACTAGCGGGAGAAGAGAGCAGTTCTTC,CASSSWGTSGRREQFF
TRBJ1-2,-,TRBV5-1,-,TGCGCCAGCAGCGTACAGGGCCCCCACGATGGCTACACCTTC,CASSVQGPHDGYTF
TRBJ2-7,TRBD2,TRBV15,-,TGTGCCACCAGCGGGGGGGGAAGGTCCTACGAGCAGTACTTC,CATSGGGRSYEQYF
TRBJ1-5,-,TRBV9,-,TGTGCCAGCAGTGCCGGACAAGGAGATCAGCCCCAGCATTTT,CASSAGQGDQPQHF
TRBJ1-4,-,TRBV19,-,TGTGCCAGTAGTTCTCTACAGGGACGGGCAACTAATGAAAAACTGTTTTTT,CASSSLQGRATNEKLFF
TRBJ2-3,-,TRBV27,-,TGTGCCAGCACCGACCGGGAAGGTCCCACAGATACGCAGTATTTT,CASTDREGPTDTQYF
TRBJ2-3,TRBD2,TRBV25-1,-,TGTGCCAGCAGTGAACGCGCCTGGACTAGCGGGAGCGATACGCAGTATTTT,CASSERAWTSGSDTQYF
TRBJ1-1,TRBD1,TRBV30,-,TGTGCCTGGAGTGTGGAGGGGGCGGGCACTGAAGCTTTCTTT,CAWSVEGAGTEAFF
TRBJ2-5,TRBD2,TRBV4-2,-,TGTGCCAGCAGCCGAGGGACTAGCGGGAGTCGGGGGGAGACCCAGTACTTC,CASSRGTSGSRGETQYF
TRBJ1-2,TRBD1,TRBV5-1,-,TGCGCCAGCAGCTCGTGGACAGGCGCCAACTATGGCTACACCTTC,CASSSWTGANYGYTF
TRBJ2-1,-,TRBV27,few,TGTGCCAGCAGTTTATCACCAGGGGCCGGGGTATTACACAATGAGCAGTTCTTC,CASSLSPGAGVLHNEQFF
TRBJ2-3,TRBD1,TRBV5-1,once,TGCGCCAGCAGCTTGGAGACCGGGACAGGGTGGGATACGCAGTATTTT,CASSLETGTGWDTQYF
TRBJ1-2,TRBD1,TRBV5-1,-,TGCGCCAGCAGCTTATGGACAGGGGATTATGGCTACACCTTC,CASSLWTGDYGYTF
TRBJ1-2,-,TRBV5-1,-,TGCGCCAGTGGGGGGGCCGGTTATGGCTACACCTTC,CASGGAGYGYTF
TRBJ2-1,TRBD2,TRBV5-1,-,TGCGCCAGCAGCTTGGGTGCGGGAGGGAACAATGAGCAGTTCTTC,CASSLGAGGNNEQFF
TRBJ1-1,-,TRBV29-1,-,TGCAGCGTTGAAGGCGGATTGAACACTGAAGCTTTCTTT,CSVEGGLNTEAFF
TRBJ1-5,-,TRBV30,-,TGTGCCTCGAGGGTCGGGGGTAACAATCAGCCCCAGCATTTT,CASRVGGNNQPQHF
TRBJ1-1,TRBD1,TRBV28,-,TGTGCCAGCAGTTCCCGAATCGGGACAGGGGCCACTGAAGCTTTCTTT,CASSSRIGTGATEAFF
TRBJ2-1,TRBD1,TRBV4-1,-,TGCGCCAGCCTCGACAGGGGCAATGAGCAGTTCTTC,CASLDRGNEQFF
TRBJ1-2,TRBD1,TRBV28,once,TGTGCCAGCAGTGACAGGGGAGGCTATGGCTACACCTTC,CASSDRGGYGYTF
TRBJ1-1,TRBD1,TRBV30,-,TGTGCCTGGGATAGGGGGGACAGCCAAGCTTTCTTT,CAWDRGDSQAFF
TRBJ2-1,TRBD2,TRBV19,once,TGTGCCAGTAGTATAGGCTATAGGCGGGGGGCCTACAATGAGCAGTTCTTC,CASSIGYRRGAYNEQFF
TRBJ1-6,-,TRBV19,-,TGTGCCAGTAGTATTGGGGGCTGGGATTCACCCCTCCACTTT,CASSIGGWDSPLHF
TRBJ2-3,-,TRBV5-1,-,TGCGCCAGCAGCTTGGGGCGGCACTCCACAGATACGCAGTATTTT,CASSLGRHSTDTQYF
TRBJ1-2,TRBD1,TRBV30,-,TGTGCCTGGGGGTTCCCGAGGGACAGGGGATTTCATGGCTACACCTTC,CAWGFPRDRGFHGYTF
TRBJ2-5,-,TRBV5-1,-,TGCGCCAGCAGCTTGAACGGACAGCAAGAGACCCAGTACTTC,CASSLNGQQETQYF
TRBJ1-1,-,TRBV7-9,-,TGTGCCAGCAGCTTAGTAGGGGGGGGAAACACTGAAGCTTTCTTT,CASSLVGGGNTEAFF